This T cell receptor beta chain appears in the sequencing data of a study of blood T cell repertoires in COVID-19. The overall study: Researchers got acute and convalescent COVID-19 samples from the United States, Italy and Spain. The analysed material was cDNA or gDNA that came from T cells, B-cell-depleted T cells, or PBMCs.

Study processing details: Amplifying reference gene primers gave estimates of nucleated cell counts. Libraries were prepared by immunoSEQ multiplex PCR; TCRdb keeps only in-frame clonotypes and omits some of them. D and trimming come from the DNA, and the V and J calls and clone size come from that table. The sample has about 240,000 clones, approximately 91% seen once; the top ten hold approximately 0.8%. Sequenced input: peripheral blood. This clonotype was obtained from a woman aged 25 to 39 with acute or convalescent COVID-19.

The CDR3 here is CASSFRSDGTRADTQYF. The CDR3 DNA follows: TGTGCCAGCAGCTTCCGATCGGACGGGACTAGGGCAGATACGCAGTATTTT. The V gene is TRBV7-3, the J gene TRBJ2-3; 8 bases fit TRBD2. V was clipped by 3 bases and J by 4 bases; unmatched bases: 12. The CDR3 totals 17 residues. The germline CDR1 and CDR2 sequences are SGHTA and FQGTGA.